This T cell receptor beta chain was captured by sequencing in a study of identical twins. The V and J ends lost 0 bases and 5 bases respectively, with 13 bases between them. The V gene's germline CDR1 is SGHTA and CDR2 FQGTGA. The CDR3 totals 15 residues. TCRdb recomputed calls from the 5' RACE reads with MiXCR, one row per CDR3 protein. This table has hundreds of thousands of distinct CDR3 sequences, about a tenth appearing once. This clonotype was detected a few times. The chain employs TRBV7-3 and TRBJ1-1; D possibly corresponds to TRBD1 (5 bases). The sample taken for sequencing was memory (CD45RO+) T cells sorted from blood. The TCR sequence derives from a woman aged 18 to 35 in good health. The CDR3 DNA sequence: TGTGCCAGCAGCTTAACATCGGACGGGGGAACTGAAGCTTTCTTT. It specifies CASSLTSDGGTEAFF.